The 25 T cell receptor beta chains presented below share a single source sample, sequenced in a study of Graves' ophthalmopathy and Graves' hyperthyroidism. The authors amplified TCR beta CDR3 regions from RNA transcripts. RT-PCR in the first round used HTBI primers; a second-round multiplex PCR followed. In TCRdb, the multiplex PCR reads were re-called with MiXCR into one record per CDR3 protein. Among 400,000 to 500,000 distinct CDR3 sequences listed, around 21% were seen once. Sequenced sample: peripheral blood. The receptors derive from a woman aged 18-35 years with stable Graves' hyperthyroidism.

Many counts were recorded for this clonotype. The rearrangement joins TRBV30 to TRBJ2-5; D remains ambiguous. Trimming took off 1 base at V and 5 bases at J, with 5 bases between the two ends. This CDR3 is built from 11 residues. Germline values: CDR1 GTSNPN, CDR2 SVGIG (reference sequence). The CDR3 nucleotides read TGTGCCTGGAGTGGTGACGAGACCCAGTACTTC. This translates into CAWSGDETQYF.

This chain joins TRBV2 and TRBJ2-5; D may be TRBD1 or TRBD2 (5 bases each). V lost 3 bases, J lost 5 bases, and 19 bases lay in between. Germline V gene sequence: CDR1 SNHLY, CDR2 FYNNEI. The CDR3 contains 16 residues. DNA for the CDR3: TGTGCCAGCAGTGATTCGTTCGGGCAGGGAGTGGAGACCCAGTACTTC. Protein: CASSDSFGQGVETQYF.

This clonotype was seen at least ten times. The chain carries TRBV27 and TRBJ1-2, with a possible D match to TRBD1 (6 bases). CDR1 MNHEY and CDR2 SMNVEV come from the germline V gene (reference sequence). V was trimmed by 6 bases and J by 5 bases, leaving 16 bases between them. The CDR3 sequence is 14 residues long. The CDR3 nucleotides are TGTGCCAGCAGCCCCGGGACAAATACTTATGGCTACACCTTC. Translating it yields CASSPGTNTYGYTF.

The chain couples TRBV7-2 to TRBJ2-5; 9 positions agree with TRBD1. There are 16 residues in the CDR3. Germline assignment: CDR1 SGHTA and CDR2 FQGNSA. With 6 bases clipped from V and 5 bases from J, the junction kept 13 bases outside the gene matches. The CDR3 here is CASSPPPGTGMETQYF. The CDR3, as DNA: TGTGCCAGCAGTCCCCCCCCCGGGACAGGGATGGAGACCCAGTACTTC.

This clonotype was recorded many times. This sequence joins TRBV28 and TRBJ2-1; D is possibly TRBD1 or TRBD2 (7 bases each). This CDR3 comprises 14 residues. In germline, CDR1 is MDHEN, CDR2 SYDVKM. V was clipped by 7 bases and J by 5 bases, with 15 bases between them. CDR3 bases: TGTGCCAGCACCAGGGGGGGCAAAAACAATGAGCAGTTCTTC. Protein sequence: CASTRGGKNNEQFF.

This clonotype was picked up many times. V gene TRBV7-2 combines with J gene TRBJ2-5, with D maybe TRBD1 (6 bases). The CDR3 runs to 15 residues. V lost 4 bases, J lost 1 base, and 13 bases lay in between. The germline V gene has CDR1 SGHTA and CDR2 FQGNSA. This CDR3 reads CASSSRWDTQETQYF. CDR3 bases: TGTGCCAGCAGCTCACGTTGGGACACCCAAGAGACCCAGTACTTC.

This clonotype was observed many times. The genes are TRBV20-1 and TRBJ2-5, with D possibly matching TRBD2 (5 bases). Deletions cut 7 bases from V and 4 bases from J, with 10 bases between. This CDR3 is 11 amino acids long. CDR1 and CDR2 (germline): DFQATT, SNEGSKA (reference sequence). The CDR3 sequence is CSERTRETQYF. For the CDR3, the DNA is TGCAGTGAGAGGACTCGAGAGACCCAGTACTTC.

As regards this clonotype: This sequence may be a read error, since a much larger clone differs from it by one base. This CDR3 is missing its conserved last phenylalanine or tryptophan, likely due to a read error. The chain employs TRBV7-9 and TRBJ2-7; no reliable D call. CDR1 and CDR2 (germline): SEHNR, FQNEAQ (reference sequence). V was clipped by 1 base and J by 0 bases, with 10 bases between them. This CDR3 is built from 15 residues. The CDR3 DNA is TGTGCCAGCAGCTTAGACACTAAGAGCTCCTACGAGCAGTACTCC. It translates to CASSLDTKSSYEQYS.

This clonotype has at least ten counts. The rearrangement uses TRBV12-3 or TRBV12-4 and TRBJ2-7; D could derive from TRBD1 or TRBD2 (5 bases each). V lost 1 base and J 5 bases, leaving 12 bases between the germline ends. The CDR3 runs to 14 residues. CDR3 DNA: TGTGCCAGCAGTTTAGGGGGGATGGGGGACGAGCAGTACTTC. Encoded protein: CASSLGGMGDEQYF.

The chain recombines TRBV11-2 with TRBJ1-1, with D uncertain. The CDR3 is made up of 12 amino acids. V was clipped by 8 bases and J by 12 bases, with 19 bases between them. Germline CDR1 and CDR2: SGHAT and FQNNGV. The CDR3 here is CASGIGSEKTFF. The CDR3 DNA reads TGTGCCAGCGGGATCGGTTCCGAGAAAACTTTCTTT. The full variable domain, in which reference TRBV11-2 and TRBJ1-1 provide the parts outside the CDR3, is EAGVAQSPRYKIIEKRQSVAFWCNPISGHATLYWYQQILGQGPKLLIQFQNNGVVDDSQLPKDRFSAERLKGVDSTLKIQPAKLEDSAVYLCASGIGSEKTFFGQGTRLTVV.

In its sample, this clonotype was seen many times. The V call is TRBV27, the J call TRBJ2-7; 10 bases match TRBD2. CDR1 and CDR2 from the germline V gene are MNHEY and SMNVEV (reference sequence). Trimming took 6 bases from V and 3 from J; bases not matched to a gene: 8. This CDR3 has 15 residues. DNA for the CDR3: TGTGCCAGCAGGGGGATAGCGGGGGGTCTCTACGAGCAGTACTTC. This translates into CASRGIAGGLYEQYF.

In this sample, this clonotype turned up many times. This chain uses TRBV6-1 with TRBJ1-2; weak D call: TRBD1 (5 bases). This CDR3 region has 15 residues. Germline lookup yields CDR1 MNHNS and CDR2 SASEGT. The V and J ends lost 2 bases and 3 bases respectively, with 13 bases between them. The CDR3 loop reads CASSETGAGDYGYTF. For the CDR3, the DNA is TGTGCCAGCAGTGAAACCGGGGCAGGCGACTATGGCTACACCTTC.

This clonotype was counted many times. The chain is built from TRBV20-1 and TRBJ2-7, with no clear D. V lost 0 bases and J lost 4, with 13 bases in between. The CDR3 loop spans 14 amino acids. The germline V gene encodes CDR1 DFQATT and CDR2 SNEGSKA (reference sequence). In DNA form, the CDR3 reads TGCAGTGCTAGAGATCTGGACGCCCAATACGAGCAGTACTTC. This codes for CSARDLDAQYEQYF.

With respect to this clonotype: A much larger clone differs by one base, so this may be a read error. The chain uses TRBV7-2 and TRBJ1-1; possibly TRBD1 for D (6 bases). The CDR3 is made up of 11 amino acids. Looked up from germline, CDR1 is SGHTA and CDR2 is FQGNSA. The CDR3 DNA reads as TGTGCCAGCAAGGGGACATCTGAAGCTTGCTTT. It yields the protein CASKGTSEACF.

This clonotype was recorded a few times. The V and J genes are TRBV15 and TRBJ1-6; 7 positions agree with TRBD1. Trimming at V came to 2 bases and at J to 4 bases, leaving 8 bases not matched to a gene. CDR1 LNHNV and CDR2 YYDKDF come from the germline V gene (reference sequence). The CDR3 consists of 17 residues. The CDR3 DNA reads TGTGCCACCAGCAGACCACAGGGGACGGGGTATAATTCACCCCTCCACTTT. Residues: CATSRPQGTGYNSPLHF.

The J gene is TRBJ1-2, the V gene TRBV7-2, with D possibly being TRBD1 (6 bases). Germline V gene lookup returns CDR1 SGHTA and CDR2 FQGNSA. The CDR3 is 14 residues long. Trimming left V 5 bases short and J 0 bases short, with 10 bases between. Written as DNA, the CDR3 is TGTGCCAGCAGCCAGGACAGAGCTAACTATGGCTACACCTTC. Protein: CASSQDRANYGYTF.

This clonotype was detected many times. V gene TRBV13 combines with J gene TRBJ1-2; D might be TRBD1 (5 bases). Germline CDR1 and CDR2: PRHDT and FYEKMQ (reference sequence). The CDR3 has 13 residues. V dropped 7 bases and J dropped 7 bases, with 16 bases sitting between them. The CDR3 spells CASTPGAGSGYTF. The CDR3 coding sequence is TGTGCCAGCACCCCTGGGGCAGGCAGTGGCTACACCTTC.

This clonotype was picked up a small number of times. This sequence joins TRBV10-3 and TRBJ1-3, with 7 bases fitting TRBD1. V shed 10 bases and J 4 bases; nucleotides not matched to a gene: 7. CDR3 length: 13 amino acids. CDR1 and CDR2 from the germline V gene are ENHRY and SYGVKD. The CDR3 bases are TGTGCCACCCTGACAGGGTTGGGAAACACCATATATTTT. It encodes CATLTGLGNTIYF.

This clonotype was observed many times. A much larger clone lies a single base off, so this may be a read error. The chain employs TRBV12-3 or TRBV12-4 and TRBJ2-2; 9 bases line up with TRBD2. CDR3 length: 15 amino acids. CDR3 residues: CASSFQGLAAGELCF. The DNA for the CDR3 is TGTGCCAGCAGTTTCCAGGGACTAGCCGCCGGGGAGCTGTGTTTT.

The chain carries TRBV4-1 and TRBJ1-6; 7 nucleotides agree with TRBD1. Germline CDR1 is MGHRA and CDR2 is YSYEKL. J lost 6 bases, V lost 4 bases, and 6 bases had no gene match. CDR3 length: 15 residues. The DNA of the CDR3 is TGCGCCAGCAGCCCTCCGGGACAGATTAATTCACCCCTCCACTTT. Its protein product is CASSPPGQINSPLHF.

This clonotype was seen many times. This chain links TRBV13 with TRBJ1-1, with 8 bases matching TRBD1. There are 13 residues in the CDR3. The J segment lost 7 bases and the V segment lost 4 bases, leaving 5 bases of the junction unmatched. Germline V gene lookup returns CDR1 PRHDT and CDR2 FYEKMQ (reference sequence). In DNA, the CDR3 is TGTGCCAGCAGCTCGGGGACAGGTAATGAAGCTTTCTTT. This encodes CASSSGTGNEAFF.

J is TRBJ1-6 and V is TRBV11-1; TRBD1 might be the D (6 bases). The CDR3 runs 14 residues. Deletions cut 5 bases from V and 3 bases from J, with 8 bases between. In germline, CDR1 is SGHAT, CDR2 FQDESV (reference sequence). The CDR3 DNA reads TGTGCCAGCAGCCCGGACAGCTATAATTCACCCCTCCACTTT. Its protein product is CASSPDSYNSPLHF.

This clonotype was observed at least ten times. This rearrangement joins TRBV12-3 or TRBV12-4 to TRBJ2-4; TRBD2 matches at 7 bases. CDR3 length: 17 amino acids. The J segment lost 0 bases and the V segment lost 5 bases, leaving 10 bases of the junction unmatched. This CDR3 is CASSEPLAALAKNIQYF. Here the CDR3 DNA reads TGTGCCAGCAGTGAGCCCCTAGCGGCACTAGCCAAAAACATTCAGTACTTC.

This clonotype was counted at least ten times. The chain links TRBV7-9 to TRBJ1-1; 10 nucleotides line up with TRBD1. The V segment lost 1 base and the J segment 10 bases; nucleotides outside the gene matches: 9. Germline CDR1 SEHNR, CDR2 FQNEAQ (reference sequence). The CDR3 contains 15 residues. Here the CDR3 reads CASSLVGTGVGGAFF. In DNA form, the CDR3 reads TGTGCCAGCAGCTTAGTAGGGACAGGGGTTGGAGGAGCTTTCTTT. Looking up the rest from reference TRBV7-9 and TRBJ1-1 gives the full variable domain: DTGVSQNPRHKITKRGQNVTFRCDPISEHNRLYWYRQTLGQGPEFLTYFQNEAQLEKSRLLSDRFSAERPKGSFSTLEIQRTEQGDSAMYLCASSLVGTGVGGAFFGQGTRLTVV.

This clonotype was seen many times. The chain is built from TRBV28 and TRBJ1-1; TRBD1 agrees at 8 bases. CDR1 and CDR2 from the germline V gene are MDHEN and SYDVKM. This CDR3 has 15 residues. V lost 5 bases, J lost 3 bases, and 8 bases stayed unmatched. CDR3 region: CASSPLQGAYTEAFF. CDR3 DNA: TGTGCCAGCAGTCCTCTCCAGGGGGCTTACACTGAAGCTTTCTTT.